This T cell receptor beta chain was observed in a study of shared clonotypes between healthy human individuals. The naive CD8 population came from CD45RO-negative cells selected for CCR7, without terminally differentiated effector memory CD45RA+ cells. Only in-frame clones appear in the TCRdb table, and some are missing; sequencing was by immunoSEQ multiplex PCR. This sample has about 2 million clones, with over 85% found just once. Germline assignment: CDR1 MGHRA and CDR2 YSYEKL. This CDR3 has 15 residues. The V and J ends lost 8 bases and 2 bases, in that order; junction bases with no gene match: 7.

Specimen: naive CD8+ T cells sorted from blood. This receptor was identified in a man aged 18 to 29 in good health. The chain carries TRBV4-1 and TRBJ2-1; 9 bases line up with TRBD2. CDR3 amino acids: CASGIVAGAYNEQFF. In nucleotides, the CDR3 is TGCGCCAGCGGTATCGTAGCGGGAGCCTACAATGAGCAGTTCTTC.